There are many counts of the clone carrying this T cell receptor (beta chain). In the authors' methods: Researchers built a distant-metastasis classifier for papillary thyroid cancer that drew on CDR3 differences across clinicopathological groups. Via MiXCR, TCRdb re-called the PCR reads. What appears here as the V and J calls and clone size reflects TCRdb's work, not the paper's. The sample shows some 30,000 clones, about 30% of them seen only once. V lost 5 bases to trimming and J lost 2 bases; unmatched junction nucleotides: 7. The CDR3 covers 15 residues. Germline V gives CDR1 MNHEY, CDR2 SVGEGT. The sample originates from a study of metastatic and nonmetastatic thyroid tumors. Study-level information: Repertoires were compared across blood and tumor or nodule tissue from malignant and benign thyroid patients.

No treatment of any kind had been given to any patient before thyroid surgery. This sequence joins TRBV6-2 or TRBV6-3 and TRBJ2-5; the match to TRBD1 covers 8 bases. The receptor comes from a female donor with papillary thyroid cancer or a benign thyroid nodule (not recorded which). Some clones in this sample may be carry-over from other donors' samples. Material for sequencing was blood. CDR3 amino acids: CASSPGTGGQETQYF. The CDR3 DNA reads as TGTGCCAGCAGTCCCGGGACAGGAGGGCAAGAGACCCAGTACTTC.